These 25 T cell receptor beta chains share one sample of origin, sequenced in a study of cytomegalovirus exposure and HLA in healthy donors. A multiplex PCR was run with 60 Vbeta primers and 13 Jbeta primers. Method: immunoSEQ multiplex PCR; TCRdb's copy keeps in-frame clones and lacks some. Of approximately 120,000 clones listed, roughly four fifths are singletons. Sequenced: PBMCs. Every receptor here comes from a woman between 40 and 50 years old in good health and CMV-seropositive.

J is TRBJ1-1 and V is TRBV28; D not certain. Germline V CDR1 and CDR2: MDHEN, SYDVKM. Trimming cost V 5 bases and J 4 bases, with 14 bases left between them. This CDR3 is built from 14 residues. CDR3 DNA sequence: TGTGCCAGCAGTCCTCACGGGAAGCCCACTGAAGCTTTCTTT. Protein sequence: CASSPHGKPTEAFF.

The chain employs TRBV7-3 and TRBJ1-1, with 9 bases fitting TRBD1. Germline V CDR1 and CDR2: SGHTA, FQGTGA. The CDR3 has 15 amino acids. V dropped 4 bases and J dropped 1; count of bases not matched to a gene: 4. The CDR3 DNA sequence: TGTGCCAGCAGCTCACCGGACAGGGGGAACACTGAAGCTTTCTTT. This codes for CASSSPDRGNTEAFF.

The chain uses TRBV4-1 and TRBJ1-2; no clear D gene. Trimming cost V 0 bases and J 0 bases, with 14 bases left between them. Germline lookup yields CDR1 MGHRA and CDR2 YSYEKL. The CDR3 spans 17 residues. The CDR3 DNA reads TGCGCCAGCAGCCAAGAACAACGGAGAAAATCTAACTATGGCTACACCTTC. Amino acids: CASSQEQRRKSNYGYTF.

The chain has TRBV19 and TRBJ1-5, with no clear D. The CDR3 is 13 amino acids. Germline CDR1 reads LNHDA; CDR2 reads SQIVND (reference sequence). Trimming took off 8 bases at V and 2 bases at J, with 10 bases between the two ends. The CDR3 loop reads CASSQIGNQPQHF. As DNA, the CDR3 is TGTGCCAGTTCGCAGATTGGCAATCAGCCCCAGCATTTT.

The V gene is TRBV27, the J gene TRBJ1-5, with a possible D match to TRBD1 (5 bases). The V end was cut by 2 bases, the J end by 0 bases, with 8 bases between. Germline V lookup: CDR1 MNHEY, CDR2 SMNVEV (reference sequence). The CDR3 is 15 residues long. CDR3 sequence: CASSLRGYSNQPQHF. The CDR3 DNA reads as TGTGCCAGCAGTTTAAGGGGATATAGCAATCAGCCCCAGCATTTT.

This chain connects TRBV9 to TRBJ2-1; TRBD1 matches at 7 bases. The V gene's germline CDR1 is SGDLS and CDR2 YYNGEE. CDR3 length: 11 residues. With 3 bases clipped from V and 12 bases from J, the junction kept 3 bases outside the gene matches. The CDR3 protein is CASSARGRQFF. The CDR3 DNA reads TGTGCCAGCAGCGCTAGGGGGCGGCAGTTCTTC.

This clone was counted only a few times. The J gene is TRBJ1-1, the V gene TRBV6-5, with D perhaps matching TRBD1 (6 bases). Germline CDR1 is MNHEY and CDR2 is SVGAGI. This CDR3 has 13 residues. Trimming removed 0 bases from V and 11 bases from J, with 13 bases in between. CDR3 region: CASSYSQGLDAFF. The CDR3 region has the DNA TGTGCCAGCAGTTACTCTCAGGGGTTGGATGCTTTCTTT.

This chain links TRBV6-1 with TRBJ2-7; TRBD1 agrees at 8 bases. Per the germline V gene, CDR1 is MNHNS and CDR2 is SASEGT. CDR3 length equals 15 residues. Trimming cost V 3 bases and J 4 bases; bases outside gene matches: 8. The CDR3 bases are TGTGCCAGCAGTGATCAGGGGGCGAGTTCGTACGAGCAGTACTTC. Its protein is CASSDQGASSYEQYF.

The CDR3 DNA reads as TGCGCCAGCAGCAAGCTAGCGGGAGGGCCGAACGAGCAGTACTTC. Translated, it gives CASSKLAGGPNEQYF. The chain combines TRBV5-1 with TRBJ2-7, with 12 positions matching TRBD2. Germline CDR1 SGHRS, CDR2 YFSETQ. V gave up 4 bases and J gave up 5 bases; unmatched junction bases: 7. The CDR3 contains 15 residues.

CDR3 region: CASSPRTSGSYEQYF. In DNA, the CDR3 is TGTGCCAGCAGCCCCCGGACTAGCGGGAGCTACGAGCAGTACTTC. The V gene is TRBV11-2, the J gene TRBJ2-7; 13 bases line up with TRBD2. V was clipped by 5 bases and J by 3 bases; unmatched bases: 4. CDR3 length equals 15 residues. CDR1 is SGHAT and CDR2 is FQNNGV in the germline V gene.

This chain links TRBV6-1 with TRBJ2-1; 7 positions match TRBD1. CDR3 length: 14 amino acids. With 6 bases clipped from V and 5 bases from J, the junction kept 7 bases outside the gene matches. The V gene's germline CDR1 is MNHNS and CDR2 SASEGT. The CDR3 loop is CASSLTGSNNEQFF. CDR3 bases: TGTGCCAGCAGCCTGACAGGGTCGAACAATGAGCAGTTCTTC.

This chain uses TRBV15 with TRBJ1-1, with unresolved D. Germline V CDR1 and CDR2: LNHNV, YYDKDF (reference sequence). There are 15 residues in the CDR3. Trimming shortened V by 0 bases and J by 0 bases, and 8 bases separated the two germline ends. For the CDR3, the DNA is TGTGCCACCAGCAGAGAGAGGGTTCTGAACACTGAAGCTTTCTTT. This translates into CATSRERVLNTEAFF.

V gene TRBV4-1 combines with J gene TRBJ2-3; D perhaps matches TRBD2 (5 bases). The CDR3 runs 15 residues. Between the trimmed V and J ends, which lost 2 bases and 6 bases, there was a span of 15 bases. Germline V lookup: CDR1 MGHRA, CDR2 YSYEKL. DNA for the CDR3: TGCGCCAGCAGCCAAACTGGGCTAGCTTCGGATACGCAGTATTTT. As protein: CASSQTGLASDTQYF.

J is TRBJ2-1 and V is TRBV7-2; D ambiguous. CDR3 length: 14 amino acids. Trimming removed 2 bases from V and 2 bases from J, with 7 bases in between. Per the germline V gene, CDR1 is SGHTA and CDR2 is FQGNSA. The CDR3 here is CASSLRATYNEQFF. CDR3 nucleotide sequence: TGTGCCAGCAGCTTACGCGCCACCTACAATGAGCAGTTCTTC.

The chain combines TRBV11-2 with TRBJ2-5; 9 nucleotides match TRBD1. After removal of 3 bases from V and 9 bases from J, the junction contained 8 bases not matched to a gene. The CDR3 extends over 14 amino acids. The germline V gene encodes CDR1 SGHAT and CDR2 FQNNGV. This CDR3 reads CASSFGDRVMSQYF. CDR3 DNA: TGTGCCAGCAGCTTCGGGGACAGGGTTATGTCCCAGTACTTC.

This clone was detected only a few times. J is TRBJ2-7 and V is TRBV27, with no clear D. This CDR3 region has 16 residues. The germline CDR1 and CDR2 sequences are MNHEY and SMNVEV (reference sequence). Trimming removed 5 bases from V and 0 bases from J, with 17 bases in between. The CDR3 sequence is CASSLSTGINSYEQYF. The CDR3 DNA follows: TGTGCCAGCAGTCTTTCAACGGGTATTAACTCCTACGAGCAGTACTTC.

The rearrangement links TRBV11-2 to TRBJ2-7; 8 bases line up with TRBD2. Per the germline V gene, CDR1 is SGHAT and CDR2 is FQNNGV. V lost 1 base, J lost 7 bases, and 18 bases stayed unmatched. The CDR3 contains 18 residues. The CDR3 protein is CASSLAFRLAGSLNEQYF. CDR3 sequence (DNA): TGTGCCAGCAGCTTAGCTTTTCGGTTAGCGGGATCCTTAAATGAGCAGTACTTC.

CDR3 sequence: CASSRPEGGYGYTF. The CDR3 nucleotides read TGTGCCAGCAGCCGTCCCGAGGGCGGCTATGGCTACACCTTC. V gene TRBV7-9 combines with J gene TRBJ1-2; no reliable D call. The CDR3 consists of 14 residues. Germline-derived CDR1 and CDR2 are SEHNR and FQNEAQ (reference sequence). The ends were cut back, 5 bases at V and 4 bases at J, with 14 bases in the middle.

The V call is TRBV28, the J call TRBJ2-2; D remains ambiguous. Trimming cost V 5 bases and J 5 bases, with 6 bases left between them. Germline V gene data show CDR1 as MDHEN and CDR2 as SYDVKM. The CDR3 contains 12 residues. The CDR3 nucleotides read TGTGCCAGCAGTCTGAGGACCGGGGAGCTGTTTTTT. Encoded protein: CASSLRTGELFF.

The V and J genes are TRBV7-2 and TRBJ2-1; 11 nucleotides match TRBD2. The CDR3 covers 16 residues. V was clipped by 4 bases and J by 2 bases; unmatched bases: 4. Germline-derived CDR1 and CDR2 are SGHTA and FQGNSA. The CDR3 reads CASSSLAGGTYNEQFF. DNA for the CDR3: TGTGCCAGCAGCTCGTTAGCGGGAGGGACCTACAATGAGCAGTTCTTC.

The CDR3 nucleotides are TGCGCCAGCAGTGAGGGCGGGGGTTCCCAAGAGACCCAGTACTTC. It encodes CASSEGGGSQETQYF. This chain connects TRBV10-1 to TRBJ2-5; 7 bases agree with TRBD2. Germline trimming cut 2 bases from V and 1 base from J; bases unmatched to any gene: 4. From germline, CDR1 is WNHNN and CDR2 SYGVQD (reference sequence). CDR3 length: 15 amino acids.

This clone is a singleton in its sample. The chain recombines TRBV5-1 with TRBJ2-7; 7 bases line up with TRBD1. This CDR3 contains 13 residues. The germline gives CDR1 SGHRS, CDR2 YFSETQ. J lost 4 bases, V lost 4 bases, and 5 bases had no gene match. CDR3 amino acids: CASSIMGQYEQYF. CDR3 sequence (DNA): TGCGCCAGCAGCATAATGGGACAGTACGAGCAGTACTTC.

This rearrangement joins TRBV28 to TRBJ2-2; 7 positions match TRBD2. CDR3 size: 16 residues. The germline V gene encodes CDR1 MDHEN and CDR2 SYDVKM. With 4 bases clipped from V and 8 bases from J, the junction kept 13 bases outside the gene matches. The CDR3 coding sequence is TGTGCCAGCAGTTCCCAGCGGGGAGGGCACGTTGGGGAGCTGTTTTTT. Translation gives CASSSQRGGHVGELFF. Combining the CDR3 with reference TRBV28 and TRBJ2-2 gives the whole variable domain DVKVTQSSRYLVKRTGEKVFLECVQDMDHENMFWYRQDPGLGLRLIYFSYDVKMKEKGDIPEGYSVSREKKERFSLILESASTNQTSMYLCASSSQRGGHVGELFFGEGSRLTVL.

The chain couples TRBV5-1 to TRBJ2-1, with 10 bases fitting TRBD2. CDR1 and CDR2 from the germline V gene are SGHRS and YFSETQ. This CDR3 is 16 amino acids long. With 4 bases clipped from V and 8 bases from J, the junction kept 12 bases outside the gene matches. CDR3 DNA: TGCGCCAGCAGCCCCCGGTCTAGCGGGAGTACGGATGAGCAGTTCTTC. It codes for CASSPRSSGSTDEQFF.

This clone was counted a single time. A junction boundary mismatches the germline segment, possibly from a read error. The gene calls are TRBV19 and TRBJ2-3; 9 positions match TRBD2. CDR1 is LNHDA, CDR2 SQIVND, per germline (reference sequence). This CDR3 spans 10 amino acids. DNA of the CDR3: TGTGCCAGTAGCGCACGGACTAGCGATTTT. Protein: CASSARTSDF.